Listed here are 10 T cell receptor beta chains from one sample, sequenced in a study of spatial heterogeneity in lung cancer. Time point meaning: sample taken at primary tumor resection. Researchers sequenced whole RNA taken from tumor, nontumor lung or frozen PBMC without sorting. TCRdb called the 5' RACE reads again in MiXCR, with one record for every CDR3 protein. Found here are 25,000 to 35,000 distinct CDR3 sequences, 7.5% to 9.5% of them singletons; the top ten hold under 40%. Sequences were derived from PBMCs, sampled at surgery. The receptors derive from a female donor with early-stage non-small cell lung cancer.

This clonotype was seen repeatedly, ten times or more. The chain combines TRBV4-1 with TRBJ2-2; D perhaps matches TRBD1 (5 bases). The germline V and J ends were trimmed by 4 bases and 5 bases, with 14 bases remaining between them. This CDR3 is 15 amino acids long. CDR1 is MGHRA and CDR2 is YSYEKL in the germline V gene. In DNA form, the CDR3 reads TGCGCCAGCAGCCCCCCCCTTAGGGGTACCGGGGAGCTGTTTTTT. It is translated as CASSPPLRGTGELFF.

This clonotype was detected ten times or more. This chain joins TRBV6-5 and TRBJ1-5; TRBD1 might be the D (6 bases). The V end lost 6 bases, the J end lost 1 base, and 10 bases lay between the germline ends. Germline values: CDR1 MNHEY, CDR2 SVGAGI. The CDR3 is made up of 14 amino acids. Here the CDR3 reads CASSQGRSNQPQHF. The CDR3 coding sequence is TGTGCCAGCAGCCAGGGGAGAAGCAATCAGCCCCAGCATTTT.

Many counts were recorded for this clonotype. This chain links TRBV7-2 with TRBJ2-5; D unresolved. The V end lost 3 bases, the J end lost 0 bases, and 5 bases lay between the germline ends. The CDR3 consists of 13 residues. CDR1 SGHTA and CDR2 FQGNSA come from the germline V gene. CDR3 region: CASSLIDQETQYF. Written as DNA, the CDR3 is TGTGCCAGCAGCTTGATAGACCAAGAGACCCAGTACTTC.

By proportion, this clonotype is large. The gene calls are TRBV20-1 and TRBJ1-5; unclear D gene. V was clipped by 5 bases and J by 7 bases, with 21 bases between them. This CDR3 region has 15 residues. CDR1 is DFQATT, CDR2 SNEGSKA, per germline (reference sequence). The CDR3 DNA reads TGCAGTGCTTACTTCCGGAGACAAGGTCCCCAGCCCCAGCATTTT. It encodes CSAYFRRQGPQPQHF.

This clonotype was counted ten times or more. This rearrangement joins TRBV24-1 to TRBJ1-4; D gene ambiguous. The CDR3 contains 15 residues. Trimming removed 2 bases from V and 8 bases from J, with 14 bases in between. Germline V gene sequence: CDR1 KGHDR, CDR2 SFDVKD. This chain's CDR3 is CATSDSGHGAEKLFF. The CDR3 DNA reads TGTGCCACCAGTGATTCCGGCCACGGAGCCGAAAAACTGTTTTTT.

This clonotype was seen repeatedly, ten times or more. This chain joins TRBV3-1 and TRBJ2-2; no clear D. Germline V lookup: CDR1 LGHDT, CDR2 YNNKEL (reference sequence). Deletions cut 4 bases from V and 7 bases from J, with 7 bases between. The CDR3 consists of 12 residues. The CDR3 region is CASSLTGGELFF. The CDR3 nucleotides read TGTGCCAGCAGCCTGACTGGCGGGGAGCTGTTTTTT.

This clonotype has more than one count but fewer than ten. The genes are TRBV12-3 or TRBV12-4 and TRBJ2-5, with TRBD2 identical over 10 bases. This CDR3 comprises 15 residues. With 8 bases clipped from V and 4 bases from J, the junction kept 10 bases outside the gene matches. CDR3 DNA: TGTGCCAGCTCCCTGTCCAGCGGGAGGGTAGAGACCCAGTACTTC. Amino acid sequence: CASSLSSGRVETQYF.

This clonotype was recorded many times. The CDR3 DNA follows: TGTGCCAGCGGAGTAGCAAATCAGCCCCAGCATTTT. The encoded protein is CASGVANQPQHF. V gene TRBV28 combines with J gene TRBJ1-5; D gene uncertain. Germline CDR1 is MDHEN and CDR2 is SYDVKM. The CDR3 totals 12 residues. Trimming left V 8 bases short and J 4 bases short, with 9 bases between. The full variable domain, completed using reference TRBV28 and TRBJ1-5, is DVKVTQSSRYLVKRTGEKVFLECVQDMDHENMFWYRQDPGLGLRLIYFSYDVKMKEKGDIPEGYSVSREKKERFSLILESASTNQTSMYLCASGVANQPQHFGDGTRLSIL.

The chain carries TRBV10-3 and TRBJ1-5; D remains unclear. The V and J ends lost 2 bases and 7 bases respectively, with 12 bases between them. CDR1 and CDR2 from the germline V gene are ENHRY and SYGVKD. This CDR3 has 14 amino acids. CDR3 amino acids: CAISEQISGQPQHF. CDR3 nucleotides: TGTGCCATCAGTGAGCAAATAAGTGGACAGCCCCAGCATTTT.

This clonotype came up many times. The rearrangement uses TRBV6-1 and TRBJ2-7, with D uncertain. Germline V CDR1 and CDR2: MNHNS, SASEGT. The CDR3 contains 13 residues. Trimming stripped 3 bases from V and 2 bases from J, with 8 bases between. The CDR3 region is CASSDSPTYEQYV. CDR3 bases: TGTGCCAGCAGTGATAGTCCTACCTACGAGCAGTACGTC.